This TCR beta chain was profiled in a study of blood T cells in healthy people across ages. V shed 4 bases, J shed 0 bases, and the junction held 6 bases outside the gene matches. This CDR3 has 15 amino acids. In germline, CDR1 is SGHRS, CDR2 YFSETQ. PCR was performed a second time for roughly 7 to 12 cycles using a sample-barcoded 5' primer and a J-beta primer mix. Every molecule of cDNA carried a tag from a template-switch adaptor with 12 random nucleotides. TCRdb called the 5' RACE reads again in MiXCR, with one record for every CDR3 protein. The table lists roughly 1,700,000 distinct CDR3 sequences, about 30% of them singletons.

The rearrangement links TRBV5-1 to TRBJ1-2, with 7 positions matching TRBD1. Specimen: blood. The origin of this receptor is a woman younger than 45 in good health. The CDR3 region has the DNA TGCGCCAGCAGCCCGGGACAGCAAGCTAACTATGGCTACACCTTC. Protein product: CASSPGQQANYGYTF.